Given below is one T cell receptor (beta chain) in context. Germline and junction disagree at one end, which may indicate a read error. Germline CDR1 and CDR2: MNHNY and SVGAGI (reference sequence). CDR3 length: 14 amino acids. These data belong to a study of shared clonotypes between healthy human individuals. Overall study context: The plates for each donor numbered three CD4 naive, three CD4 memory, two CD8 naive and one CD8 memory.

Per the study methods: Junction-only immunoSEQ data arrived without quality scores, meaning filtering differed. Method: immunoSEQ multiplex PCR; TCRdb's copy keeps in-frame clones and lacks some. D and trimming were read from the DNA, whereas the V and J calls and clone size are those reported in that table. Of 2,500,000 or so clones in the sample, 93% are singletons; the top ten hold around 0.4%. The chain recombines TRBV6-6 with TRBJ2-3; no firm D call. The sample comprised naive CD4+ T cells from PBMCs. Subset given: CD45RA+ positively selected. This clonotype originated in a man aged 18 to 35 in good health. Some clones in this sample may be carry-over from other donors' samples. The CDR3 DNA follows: TGTGCCACCAGTGCGTCGGAAAGCACAGATACGCAGTATTTT. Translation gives CATSASESTDTQYF.